This T cell receptor (beta chain) is from a study of PD-L1 blockade in urothelial cancer (dated by TCRdb to between 2016 and 2019). Study-wide context: All patients started therapy around 2014 and received atezolizumab 1,200 mg intravenously every 3 weeks. Durable clinical benefit meant progression-free survival longer than 6 months, and TCR features were also tested against progression-free and overall survival. Blood samples were analyzed 3 weeks after the start of treatment (second dose) and 6 weeks after the start of treatment. About 90% of the roughly 29 patients were males with bladder-origin urothelial cancer, and about 60% of the 29 reported a prior smoking history. About 10 patients reached durable clinical benefit, while some 19 patients did not. In the same patients, pretreatment tumors underwent whole exome sequencing and RNA sequencing in addition to TCR sequencing. Approximately 30 patients had pretreatment blood TCR-seq, 24 had at least one posttreatment blood collection, and 24 had tumor TCR-seq. Pretreatment tumor samples, along with matched peripheral blood serially collected before and after atezolizumab treatment, were subjected to TCR sequencing. An ECOG performance status of 0 or 1 was recorded for the patients, and 0 to 3 prior chemotherapy regimens had been received by the patients. A median of roughly 140,000 T cells and 83,000 or so unique TCRs was obtained from blood samples, and a median clonality of approximately 0.08 was observed. The study, an exploratory multi-omic analysis, examined somatic, immune and clinical correlates of response to PD-L1 blockade with atezolizumab in urothelial cancer. The study at large found these results: Among patients with durable benefit, tumor-associated TCR clones showed greater expansion in peripheral blood 3 weeks after treatment started (n ≈ 21, p = 0.022). Improved progression-free and overall survival was found to be associated with pretreatment peripheral blood TCR clonality below the median. Because the sample size was small (n ≈ 31) and many exploratory analyses were performed, the results are intended to be hypothesis-generating.

The intended sense of this specimen's time point label: pretreatment peripheral blood. The cohort included about 30 patients with locally advanced or metastatic urothelial carcinoma who were treated at Memorial Sloan Kettering on a trial protocol. Peripheral blood mononuclear cells were collected pretreatment and during treatment, with between 1 and 8 total time points obtained per patient. The Qiagen DNeasy Blood extraction kit was used to purify genomic DNA from total PBMCs and tumor samples. PBMCs were collected pretreatment and during treatment and were isolated and stored as previously described. Comments on this clone: What this receptor recognizes is not known. Per-base qualities were not stored, and no clone one base away is much larger.

For CDR1 and CDR2, the germline V gene (reference sequence) lists LNHNV and YYDKDF. Spanning cysteine to phenylalanine, the CDR3 consists of 17 amino acids. Only the CDR3 DNA is retained, 51 bases long and in frame from the first base. V has 0 bases trimmed and J has 3 bases trimmed; junction bases matching no gene number 6. Synthetic TCR analog templates were spiked into each PCR so that absolute template abundance could be estimated from read counts. TCRbeta CDR3 regions were amplified from genomic DNA with bias-controlled V and J gene primers using the immunoSEQ assay. Sequencing of rearranged TCRbeta segments was done at approximately 20X coverage. For the original study's pipeline: Clustering was used to correct sequencing errors, and CDR3s were annotated against IMGT to assign V, D and J genes. Only productive TCRbeta rearrangements were used in downstream analyses, excluding out-of-frame or stop-codon sequences. Clonality was calculated as one minus the Shannon entropy normalized by the log of the number of unique productive sequences. Clones differing between time points or between blood and tumor were identified using Fisher's exact test with Benjamini-Hochberg correction, with an adjusted p below 0.01 applied as the threshold. This immuneACCESS table, as held by TCRdb, lists in-frame sequences with V and J called but not all clones. Of the missing ones, under half trace to an unresolved V gene in checked studies; the others have no known cause. The DNA was the basis for D and trimming; V, J and clone size are from that table. This sample has approximately 79,000 clones in its table, and around four fifths of those were observed once. The ten largest make up about 6.9% of the sample.

This receptor was identified in a middle-aged man with urothelial cancer. The specimen comprised PBMCs, sampled around atezolizumab (anti-PD-L1) treatment. Rearrangement joined TRBV15 to TRBJ2-5, with 11 central nucleotides matching TRBD2. Here is the DNA: TGTGCCACCAGCAGAGATCTGGCTAGCGGGAGGAAAGAGACCCAGTACTTC. It translates to CATSRDLASGRKETQYF.